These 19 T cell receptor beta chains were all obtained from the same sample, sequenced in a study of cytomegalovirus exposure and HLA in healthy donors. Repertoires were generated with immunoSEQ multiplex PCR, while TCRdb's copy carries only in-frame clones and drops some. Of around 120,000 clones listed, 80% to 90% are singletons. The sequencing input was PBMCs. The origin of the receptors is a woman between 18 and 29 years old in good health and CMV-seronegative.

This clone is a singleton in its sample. CDR3 DNA sequence: TGTGCCAGCAGCTTGGGGACCCCTAGCGGGAGGGCCACAGATACGCAGTATTTT. Its protein is CASSLGTPSGRATDTQYF. J is TRBJ2-3 and V is TRBV5-4; 12 bases fit TRBD2. The germline gives CDR1 SGHNT, CDR2 YYREEE (reference sequence). The CDR3 is made up of 18 amino acids. The V and J ends lost 0 bases and 2 bases, in that order; junction bases with no gene match: 7.

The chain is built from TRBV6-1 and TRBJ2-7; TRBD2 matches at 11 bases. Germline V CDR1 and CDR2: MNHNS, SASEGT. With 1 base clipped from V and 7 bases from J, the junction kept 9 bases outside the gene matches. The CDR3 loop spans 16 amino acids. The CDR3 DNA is TGTGCCAGCAGTGAAGGACTAGCGGGGCTACGAGCAGAGCAGTACTTC. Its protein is CASSEGLAGLRAEQYF.

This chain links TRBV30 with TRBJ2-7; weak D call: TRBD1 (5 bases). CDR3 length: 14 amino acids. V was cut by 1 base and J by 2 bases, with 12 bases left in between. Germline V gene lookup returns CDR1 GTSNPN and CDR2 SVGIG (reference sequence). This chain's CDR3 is CAWSAKTVPYEQYF. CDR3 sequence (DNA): TGTGCCTGGAGTGCCAAGACAGTTCCCTACGAGCAGTACTTC.

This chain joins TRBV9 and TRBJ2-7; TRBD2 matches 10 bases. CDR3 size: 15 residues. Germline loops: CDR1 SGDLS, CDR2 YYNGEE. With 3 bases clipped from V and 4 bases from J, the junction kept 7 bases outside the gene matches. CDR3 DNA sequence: TGTGCCAGCAGCGGCGGGGCTAGCGGGAGTTACGAGCAGTACTTC. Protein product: CASSGGASGSYEQYF.

CDR3 nucleotide sequence: TGTGCCAGCAGAGACAGCCTAGCCAAAAACATTCAGTACTTC. This codes for CASRDSLAKNIQYF. This rearrangement joins TRBV5-6 to TRBJ2-4; the D gene is possibly TRBD1 (5 bases). Germline CDR1 SGHDT, CDR2 YYEEEE. The CDR3 is 14 residues long. The V gene lost 5 bases and the J gene lost 0 bases, with 9 bases spanning the gap. Supplemented by reference TRBV5-6 and TRBJ2-4, the full variable domain reads DAGVTQSPTHLIKTRGQQVTLRCSPKSGHDTVSWYQQALGQGPQFIFQYYEEEERQRGNFPDRFSGHQFPNYSSELNVNALLLGDSALYLCASRDSLAKNIQYFGAGTRLSVL.

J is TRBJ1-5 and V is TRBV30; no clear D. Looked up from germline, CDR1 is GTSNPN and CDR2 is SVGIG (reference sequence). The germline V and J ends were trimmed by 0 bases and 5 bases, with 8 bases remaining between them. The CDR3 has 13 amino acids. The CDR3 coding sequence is TGTGCCTGGAGTGTAAACGGAGATCAGCCCCAGCATTTT. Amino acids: CAWSVNGDQPQHF.

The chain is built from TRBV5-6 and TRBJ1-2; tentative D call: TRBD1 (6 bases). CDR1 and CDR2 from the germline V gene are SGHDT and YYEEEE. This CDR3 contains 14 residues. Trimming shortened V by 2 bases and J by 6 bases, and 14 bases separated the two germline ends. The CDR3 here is CASSLNTGLHGYTF. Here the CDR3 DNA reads TGTGCCAGCAGCTTAAATACAGGGCTTCATGGCTACACCTTC.

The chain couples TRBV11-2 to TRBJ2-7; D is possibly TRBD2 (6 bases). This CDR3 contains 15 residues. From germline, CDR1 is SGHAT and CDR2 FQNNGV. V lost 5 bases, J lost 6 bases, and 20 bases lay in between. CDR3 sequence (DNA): TGTGCCAGCAGCCTGCCCCACCTCACGCGGGGCGAGCAGTACTTC. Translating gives CASSLPHLTRGEQYF. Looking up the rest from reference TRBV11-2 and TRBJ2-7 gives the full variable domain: EAGVAQSPRYKIIEKRQSVAFWCNPISGHATLYWYQQILGQGPKLLIQFQNNGVVDDSQLPKDRFSAERLKGVDSTLKIQPAKLEDSAVYLCASSLPHLTRGEQYFGPGTRLTVT.

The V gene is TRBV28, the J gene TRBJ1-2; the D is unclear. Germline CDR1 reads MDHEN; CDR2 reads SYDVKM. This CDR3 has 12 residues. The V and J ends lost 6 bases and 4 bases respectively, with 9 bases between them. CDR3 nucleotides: TGTGCCAGCAGGACTCCCACCTATGGCTACACCTTC. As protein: CASRTPTYGYTF.

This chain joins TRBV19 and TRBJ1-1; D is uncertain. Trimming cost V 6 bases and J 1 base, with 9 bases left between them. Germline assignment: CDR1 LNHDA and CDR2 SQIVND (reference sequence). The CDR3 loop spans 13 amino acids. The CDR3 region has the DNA TGTGCCAGTAGCCGCGTGAGGAACACTGAAGCTTTCTTT. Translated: CASSRVRNTEAFF.

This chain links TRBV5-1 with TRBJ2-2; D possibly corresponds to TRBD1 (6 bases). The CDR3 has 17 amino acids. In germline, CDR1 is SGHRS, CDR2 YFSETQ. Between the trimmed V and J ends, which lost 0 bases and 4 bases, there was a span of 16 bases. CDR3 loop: CASSLGVGGRSTGELFF. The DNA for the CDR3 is TGCGCCAGCAGCTTGGGGGTTGGGGGCCGGAGCACCGGGGAGCTGTTTTTT.

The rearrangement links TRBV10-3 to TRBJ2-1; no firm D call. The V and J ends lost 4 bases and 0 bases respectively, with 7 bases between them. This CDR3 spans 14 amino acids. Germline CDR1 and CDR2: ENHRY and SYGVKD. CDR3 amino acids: CAISAGSSYNEQFF. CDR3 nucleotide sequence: TGTGCCATCAGTGCGGGTAGCTCCTACAATGAGCAGTTCTTC.

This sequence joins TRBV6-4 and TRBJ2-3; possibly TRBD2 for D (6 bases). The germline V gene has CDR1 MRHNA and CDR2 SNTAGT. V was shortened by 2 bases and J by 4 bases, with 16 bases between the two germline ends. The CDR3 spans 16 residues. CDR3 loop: CASSDQTTRSADTQYF. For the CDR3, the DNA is TGTGCCAGCAGTGACCAAACGACTAGATCAGCAGATACGCAGTATTTT.

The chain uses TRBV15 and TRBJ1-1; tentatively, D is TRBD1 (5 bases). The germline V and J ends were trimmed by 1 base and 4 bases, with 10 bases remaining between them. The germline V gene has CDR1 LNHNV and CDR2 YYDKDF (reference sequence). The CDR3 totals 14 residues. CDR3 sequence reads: CATSRAAGPTEAFF. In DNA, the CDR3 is TGTGCCACCAGCAGAGCGGCAGGGCCCACTGAAGCTTTCTTT.

CDR3 region: CASSLDRVTHEQYF. The CDR3 bases are TGTGCCAGCAGCTTGGACAGGGTGACCCACGAGCAGTACTTC. The gene calls are TRBV7-8 and TRBJ2-7; the match to TRBD1 covers 8 bases. Germline assignment: CDR1 SGHVS and CDR2 FQNEAQ. The CDR3 spans 14 residues. The junction had 6 bases not matched to a gene; V was cut back by 3 bases and J by 5 bases.

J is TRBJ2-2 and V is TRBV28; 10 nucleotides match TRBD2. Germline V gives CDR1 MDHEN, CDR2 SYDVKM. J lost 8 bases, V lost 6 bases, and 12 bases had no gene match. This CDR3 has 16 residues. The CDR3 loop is CASSYQIAGGAGELFF. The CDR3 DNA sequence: TGTGCCAGCAGCTACCAAATAGCGGGGGGAGCTGGGGAGCTGTTTTTT.

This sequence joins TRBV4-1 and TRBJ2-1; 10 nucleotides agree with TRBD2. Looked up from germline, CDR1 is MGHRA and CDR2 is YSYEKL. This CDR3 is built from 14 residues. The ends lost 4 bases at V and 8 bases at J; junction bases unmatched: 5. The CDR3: CASSRSGGAHEQFF. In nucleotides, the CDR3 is TGCGCCAGCAGCCGAAGCGGGGGGGCCCATGAGCAGTTCTTC.

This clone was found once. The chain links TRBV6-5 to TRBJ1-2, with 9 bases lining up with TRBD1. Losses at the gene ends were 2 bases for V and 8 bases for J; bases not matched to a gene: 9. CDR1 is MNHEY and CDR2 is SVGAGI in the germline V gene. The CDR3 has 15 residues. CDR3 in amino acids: CASSYNPGQGDGYTF. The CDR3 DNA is TGTGCCAGCAGTTACAACCCGGGACAGGGAGACGGCTACACCTTC.

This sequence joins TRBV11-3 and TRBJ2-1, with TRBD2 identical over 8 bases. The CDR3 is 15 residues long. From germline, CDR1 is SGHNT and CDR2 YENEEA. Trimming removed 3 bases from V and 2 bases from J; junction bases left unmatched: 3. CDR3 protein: CASSLSSGPYNEQFF. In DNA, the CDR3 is TGTGCCAGCAGCTTGTCTAGCGGGCCCTACAATGAGCAGTTCTTC.